The 30 T cell receptor beta chains below were found in one sample sequenced in a study of blood T cell repertoires in COVID-19 (dated by TCRdb to 2018 to 2021). Library preparation employed the immunoSEQ multiplex PCR assay. TCRdb's version of the immuneACCESS table is confined to in-frame rearrangements and falls short of the full clone set. An unresolved V gene accounts for under half of the shortfall where checked; the remainder is of unknown origin. This sample lists 350,000 to 400,000 clones; 87% were detected once. 1.9% of the sample is taken by the ten largest. The specimen was PBMCs or T cells enriched from blood (not recorded which). The source is a middle-aged man in a cohort exposed to, infected with or recovered from COVID-19 (not recorded which).

The chain links TRBV7-2 to TRBJ2-1, with 8 bases identical to TRBD1. V trimming: 5 bases; J trimming: 9 bases; junction bases outside the gene matches: 6. Germline CDR1 reads SGHTA; CDR2 reads FQGNSA. The length of the CDR3 is 13 residues. The CDR3: CASSRAGTGEQFF. CDR3 coding DNA: TGTGCCAGCAGCCGGGCCGGGACAGGTGAGCAGTTCTTC. Complete variable domain (other parts from reference TRBV7-2 and TRBJ2-1): GAGVSQSPSNKVTEKGKDVELRCDPISGHTALYWYRQSLGQGLEFLIYFQGNSAPDKSGLPSDRFSAERTGGSVSTLTIQRTQQEDSAVYLCASSRAGTGEQFFGPGTRLTVL.

This chain uses TRBV5-1 with TRBJ2-1; 7 bases match TRBD1. After removal of 5 bases from V and 2 bases from J, the junction contained 10 bases not matched to a gene. The CDR3 sequence is 16 residues long. In germline, CDR1 is SGHRS, CDR2 YFSETQ. Here the CDR3 DNA reads TGCGCCAGCAGGCCCGGTGAGGGGGCAACCTACAATGAGCAGTTCTTC. Its protein product is CASRPGEGATYNEQFF. The full variable domain, completed using reference TRBV5-1 and TRBJ2-1, is KAGVTQTPRYLIKTRGQQVTLSCSPISGHRSVSWYQQTPGQGLQFLFEYFSETQRNKGNFPGRFSGRQFSNSRSEMNVSTLELGDSALYLCASRPGEGATYNEQFFGPGTRLTVL.

This CDR3 reads CASSYSKGRGTEAFF. Here the CDR3 DNA reads TGTGCCAGCAGTTACTCGAAAGGCAGGGGCACTGAAGCTTTCTTT. The chain carries TRBV6-5 and TRBJ1-1; a possible D gene is TRBD1 (6 bases). CDR3 length: 15 residues. CDR1 MNHEY and CDR2 SVGAGI come from the germline V gene. Deletions cut 0 bases from V and 4 bases from J, with 12 bases between.

The gene calls are TRBV7-2 and TRBJ2-1, with a possible D match to TRBD1 (6 bases). CDR1 SGHTA and CDR2 FQGNSA come from the germline V gene. The CDR3 has 15 residues. V was clipped by 0 bases and J by 4 bases, with 10 bases between them. The CDR3 DNA sequence: TGTGCCAGCAGCTTAGCGCCCAGGGGATACAATGAGCAGTTCTTC. It codes for CASSLAPRGYNEQFF.

The CDR3 DNA is TGTGCCAGCAGCAAAGAGGGGTCCGGGGCCAACGTCCTGACTTTC. Translation: CASSKEGSGANVLTF. The V gene is TRBV21-1, the J gene TRBJ2-6; the table's D call TRBD1 went unverified against the DNA. TRBV21-1 is reported as a pseudogene. CDR3 length: 15 amino acids.

The genes are TRBV11-2 and TRBJ2-1, with D uncertain. The germline gives CDR1 SGHAT, CDR2 FQNNGV. The CDR3 is made up of 13 amino acids. Trimming removed 2 bases from V and 8 bases from J, with 10 bases in between. CDR3 loop: CASSLSNGHEQFF. In DNA form, the CDR3 reads TGTGCCAGCAGCTTATCCAATGGGCATGAGCAGTTCTTC.

The CDR3 region has the DNA TGTGCCAGCAGTATAATTCTCTCTGGGGCCAACGTCCTGACTTTC. Amino acid sequence: CASSIILSGANVLTF. The V call is TRBV6-5, the J call TRBJ2-6; no clear D gene. The CDR3 covers 15 residues. The ends were cut back, 5 bases at V and 0 bases at J, with 8 bases in the middle. Germline V gene data show CDR1 as MNHEY and CDR2 as SVGAGI.

V is TRBV28 and J is TRBJ2-7, with 12 bases lining up with TRBD2. The germline V gene encodes CDR1 MDHEN and CDR2 SYDVKM. The length of the CDR3 is 16 residues. V lost 7 bases and J lost 4; bases outside the gene matches: 11. The CDR3 loop is CASTIDGLAGTYEQYF. The CDR3 DNA is TGTGCCAGCACAATAGACGGACTAGCGGGAACATACGAGCAGTACTTC.

This clone has a handful of counts. The rearrangement links TRBV19 to TRBJ2-7, with 9 nucleotides matching TRBD2. The V and J ends lost 5 bases and 4 bases, in that order; junction bases with no gene match: 12. The CDR3 loop spans 16 amino acids. CDR1 and CDR2 from the germline V gene are LNHDA and SQIVND (reference sequence). CDR3 DNA: TGTGCCAGTAGTCTGACTCTTAGCGGGAGAGTTTACGAGCAGTACTTC. It is translated as CASSLTLSGRVYEQYF.

Written as DNA, the CDR3 is TGTGCCAGCAGTCAAACAGGGAAAGCTGAAGCTTTCTTT. As protein: CASSQTGKAEAFF. The chain has TRBV6-2 or TRBV6-3 and TRBJ1-1; tentative D call: TRBD1 (6 bases). V gave up 5 bases and J gave up 6 bases, with 13 bases separating them. The CDR3 spans 13 residues. Germline V lookup: CDR1 MNHEY, CDR2 SVGEGT.

This clone was observed a single time. The chain joins TRBV2 to TRBJ2-4, with D possibly TRBD2 on 6 matching bases. The V gene's germline CDR1 is SNHLY and CDR2 FYNNEI. The CDR3 extends over 15 amino acids. The V and J ends lost 3 bases and 0 bases respectively, with 9 bases between them. The CDR3 nucleotides are TGTGCCAGCAGTGACGGGGGATTAGCCAAAAACATTCAGTACTTC. It is translated as CASSDGGLAKNIQYF.

V gene TRBV5-1 combines with J gene TRBJ2-3; 10 bases agree with TRBD1. V gave up 4 bases and J gave up 6 bases; unmatched junction bases: 5. Germline CDR1 is SGHRS and CDR2 is YFSETQ. The CDR3 is 14 residues long. The DNA of the CDR3 is TGCGCCAGCAGCCAGGGACAGGGGATGGATACGCAGTATTTT. Residues: CASSQGQGMDTQYF.

The V and J genes are TRBV27 and TRBJ1-2; TRBD1 matches 7 bases. Trimming took 4 bases from V and 0 from J; bases not matched to a gene: 2. The CDR3 loop spans 14 amino acids. Germline CDR1 reads MNHEY; CDR2 reads SMNVEV (reference sequence). CDR3 protein: CASSSGTANYGYTF. The CDR3 bases are TGTGCCAGCAGTTCAGGGACAGCTAACTATGGCTACACCTTC.

The V and J genes are TRBV7-2 and TRBJ1-3; a possible D gene is TRBD1 (6 bases). Trimming took off 5 bases at V and 0 bases at J, with 14 bases between the two ends. Germline V gene data show CDR1 as SGHTA and CDR2 as FQGNSA. The CDR3 runs 16 residues. The CDR3 coding sequence is TGTGCCAGCAGCACCAGACAGGCCAGCTCTGGAAACACCATATATTTT. This gives the protein CASSTRQASSGNTIYF.

This chain connects TRBV2 to TRBJ2-7; 10 nucleotides line up with TRBD2. With 6 bases clipped from V and 7 bases from J, the junction kept 9 bases outside the gene matches. CDR3 length: 14 amino acids. Germline CDR1 reads SNHLY; CDR2 reads FYNNEI. The CDR3 bases are TGTGCCAGCAGCGTTACTAGCGGGATGGGGGAGCAGTACTTC. Encoded protein: CASSVTSGMGEQYF.

The V and J genes are TRBV7-3 and TRBJ2-6; 8 nucleotides align to TRBD1. The germline V gene has CDR1 SGHTA and CDR2 FQGTGA. The CDR3 loop spans 19 amino acids. Germline trimming cut 5 bases from V and 0 bases from J; bases unmatched to any gene: 12. The CDR3: CASSKGSGTGVSGANVLTF. The CDR3 DNA follows: TGTGCCAGCAGCAAAGGATCAGGGACAGGAGTCTCTGGGGCCAACGTCCTGACTTTC. Based on the CDR3 plus reference TRBV7-3 and TRBJ2-6, the full variable domain is GAGVSQTPSNKVTEKGKYVELRCDPISGHTALYWYRQSLGQGPEFLIYFQGTGAADDSGLPNDRFFAVRPEGSVSTLKIQRTERGDSAVYLCASSKGSGTGVSGANVLTFGAGSRLTVL.

The rearrangement links TRBV10-3 to TRBJ2-2, with TRBD2 identical over 13 bases. The ends lost 7 bases at V and 6 bases at J; junction bases unmatched: 2. This CDR3 has 14 residues. Germline CDR1 ENHRY, CDR2 SYGVKD. The CDR3 DNA sequence: TGTGCCATCACCGGACTAGCGGGAGCCGGGGAGCTGTTTTTT. Its protein product is CAITGLAGAGELFF.

This clone was detected once. The rearrangement links TRBV6-5 to TRBJ1-6; a weak D match, TRBD1 (6 bases). With 6 bases removed from V and 6 bases from J, the gap between germline ends came to 15 bases. The CDR3 consists of 15 residues. The germline gives CDR1 MNHEY, CDR2 SVGAGI. CDR3 sequence: CASSLDRNSNSPLHF. CDR3 sequence (DNA): TGTGCCAGCAGCTTGGACAGAAACAGTAATTCACCCCTCCACTTT.

The rearrangement links TRBV7-9 to TRBJ1-1; D unresolved. CDR3 length: 12 residues. CDR1 SEHNR and CDR2 FQNEAQ come from the germline V gene (reference sequence). Between the trimmed V and J ends, which lost 4 bases and 7 bases, there was a span of 10 bases. This CDR3 reads CASSYRGFEAFF. DNA for the CDR3: TGTGCCAGCAGCTATCGGGGTTTTGAAGCTTTCTTT.

This chain joins TRBV24-1 and TRBJ2-1; 10 bases are a match to TRBD2. The junction had 5 bases not matched to a gene; V was cut back by 7 bases and J by 6 bases. This CDR3 has 14 residues. Germline CDR1 reads KGHDR; CDR2 reads SFDVKD. The chain's CDR3 is CATSLAGATNEQFF. The CDR3 nucleotides read TGTGCCACCAGCCTAGCGGGAGCTACCAATGAGCAGTTCTTC.

Concerning this clone itself: A read error may account for a junction end that differs from germline. V usage is TRBV5-1 and J usage is TRBJ1-6; D perhaps matches TRBD1 (6 bases). Germline values: CDR1 SGHRS, CDR2 YFSETQ. CDR3 length equals 15 residues. The CDR3 sequence: CASRLGTTGNSPLHF. CDR3 nucleotides: TGCGCCAGCAGATTGGGGACAACGGGCAATTCACCCCTCCACTTT.

The rearrangement joins TRBV12-3 or TRBV12-4 to TRBJ2-1; 8 bases map to TRBD2. The V gene end was trimmed by 8 bases and the J gene end by 5 bases; junction bases not matched to a gene: 5. The CDR3 has 13 amino acids. The DNA of the CDR3 is TGTGCCAGCGTAGGACTAGCTGACAATGAGCAGTTCTTC. Its translation: CASVGLADNEQFF.

The chain's CDR3 is CASSLARTGGLGTQYF. CDR3 DNA: TGTGCCAGCAGCTTAGCTCGGACAGGGGGTTTAGGTACGCAGTATTTT. The chain combines TRBV11-3 with TRBJ2-3; 10 bases match TRBD1. Per germline, CDR1 SGHNT and CDR2 YENEEA. V shed 1 base and J 8 bases; nucleotides not matched to a gene: 9. The CDR3 spans 16 residues.

This clone came up a few times. This chain uses TRBV18 with TRBJ2-1; TRBD2 matches 7 bases. Losses at the gene ends were 4 bases for V and 1 base for J; bases not matched to a gene: 13. Germline V gene sequence: CDR1 KGHSH, CDR2 LQKENI. This CDR3 is 18 amino acids long. The DNA for the CDR3 is TGTGCCAGCTCACTGAAAAACGCCCTAGCGGAGTCCTACAATGAGCAGTTCTTC. This codes for CASSLKNALAESYNEQFF. Full variable domain (outside the CDR3, taken from reference TRBV18 and TRBJ2-1): NAGVMQNPRHLVRRRGQEARLRCSPMKGHSHVYWYRQLPEEGLKFMVYLQKENIIDESGMPKERFSAEFPKEGPSILRIQQVVRGDSAAYFCASSLKNALAESYNEQFFGPGTRLTVL.

This chain uses TRBV7-3 with TRBJ2-5; 7 bases line up with TRBD2. Germline CDR1 is SGHTA and CDR2 is FQGTGA. The junction had 7 bases not matched to a gene; V was cut back by 2 bases and J by 1 base. The CDR3 sequence is 16 residues long. DNA for the CDR3: TGTGCCAGCAGCTTATTGGGGGGAGGGACCCAAGAGACCCAGTACTTC. Protein product: CASSLLGGGTQETQYF.

V usage is TRBV7-2 and J usage is TRBJ2-2; unclear D gene. Germline CDR1 reads SGHTA; CDR2 reads FQGNSA. V was clipped by 5 bases and J by 0 bases, with 13 bases between them. The CDR3 is 16 amino acids. The CDR3 reads CASSLQPAANTGELFF. The CDR3 bases are TGTGCCAGCAGCCTCCAGCCGGCGGCGAACACCGGGGAGCTGTTTTTT.

Remarks on this clone: The sample contains more than one DNA sequence encoding this CDR3. V and J are TRBV9 and TRBJ2-1, with 8 positions matching TRBD2. Germline V gene lookup returns CDR1 SGDLS and CDR2 YYNGEE. The CDR3 is made up of 15 amino acids. V shed 1 base, J shed 4 bases, and the junction held 4 bases outside the gene matches. CDR3 DNA sequence: TGTGCCAGCAGCGTAAGCGGGAGTGGGTACAATGAGCAGTTCTTC. It yields the protein CASSVSGSGYNEQFF. Using reference TRBV9 and TRBJ2-1 for the parts outside the CDR3, the full variable domain is DSGVTQTPKHLITATGQRVTLRCSPRSGDLSVYWYQQSLDQGLQFLIQYYNGEERAKGNILERFSAQQFPDLHSELNLSSLELGDSALYFCASSVSGSGYNEQFFGPGTRLTVL.

There are a few counts of this clone. This chain connects TRBV5-4 to TRBJ1-2; D perhaps matches TRBD1 (5 bases). Germline-derived CDR1 and CDR2 are SGHNT and YYREEE (reference sequence). This CDR3 spans 13 amino acids. The V gene lost 1 base and the J gene lost 4 bases, with 8 bases spanning the gap. CDR3 bases: TGTGCCAGCAGCTTGAAAGGGGCCTATGGCTACACCTTC. Amino acids: CASSLKGAYGYTF.

The gene calls are TRBV10-3 and TRBJ1-3; D remains ambiguous. V lost 10 bases, J lost 0 bases, and 10 bases lay in between. This CDR3 is 13 amino acids long. Germline V gene sequence: CDR1 ENHRY, CDR2 SYGVKD. The CDR3 reads CATESNSGNTIYF. DNA for the CDR3: TGTGCCACGGAGTCGAACTCTGGAAACACCATATATTTT.

The chain recombines TRBV18 with TRBJ2-5, with a weak D call TRBD2 (6 bases). CDR1 is KGHSH and CDR2 is LQKENI in the germline V gene. CDR3 length: 11 amino acids. V was clipped by 6 bases and J by 5 bases, with 7 bases between them. The CDR3 loop reads CASSGGETQYF. CDR3 sequence (DNA): TGTGCCAGCTCTGGGGGGGAGACCCAGTACTTC.